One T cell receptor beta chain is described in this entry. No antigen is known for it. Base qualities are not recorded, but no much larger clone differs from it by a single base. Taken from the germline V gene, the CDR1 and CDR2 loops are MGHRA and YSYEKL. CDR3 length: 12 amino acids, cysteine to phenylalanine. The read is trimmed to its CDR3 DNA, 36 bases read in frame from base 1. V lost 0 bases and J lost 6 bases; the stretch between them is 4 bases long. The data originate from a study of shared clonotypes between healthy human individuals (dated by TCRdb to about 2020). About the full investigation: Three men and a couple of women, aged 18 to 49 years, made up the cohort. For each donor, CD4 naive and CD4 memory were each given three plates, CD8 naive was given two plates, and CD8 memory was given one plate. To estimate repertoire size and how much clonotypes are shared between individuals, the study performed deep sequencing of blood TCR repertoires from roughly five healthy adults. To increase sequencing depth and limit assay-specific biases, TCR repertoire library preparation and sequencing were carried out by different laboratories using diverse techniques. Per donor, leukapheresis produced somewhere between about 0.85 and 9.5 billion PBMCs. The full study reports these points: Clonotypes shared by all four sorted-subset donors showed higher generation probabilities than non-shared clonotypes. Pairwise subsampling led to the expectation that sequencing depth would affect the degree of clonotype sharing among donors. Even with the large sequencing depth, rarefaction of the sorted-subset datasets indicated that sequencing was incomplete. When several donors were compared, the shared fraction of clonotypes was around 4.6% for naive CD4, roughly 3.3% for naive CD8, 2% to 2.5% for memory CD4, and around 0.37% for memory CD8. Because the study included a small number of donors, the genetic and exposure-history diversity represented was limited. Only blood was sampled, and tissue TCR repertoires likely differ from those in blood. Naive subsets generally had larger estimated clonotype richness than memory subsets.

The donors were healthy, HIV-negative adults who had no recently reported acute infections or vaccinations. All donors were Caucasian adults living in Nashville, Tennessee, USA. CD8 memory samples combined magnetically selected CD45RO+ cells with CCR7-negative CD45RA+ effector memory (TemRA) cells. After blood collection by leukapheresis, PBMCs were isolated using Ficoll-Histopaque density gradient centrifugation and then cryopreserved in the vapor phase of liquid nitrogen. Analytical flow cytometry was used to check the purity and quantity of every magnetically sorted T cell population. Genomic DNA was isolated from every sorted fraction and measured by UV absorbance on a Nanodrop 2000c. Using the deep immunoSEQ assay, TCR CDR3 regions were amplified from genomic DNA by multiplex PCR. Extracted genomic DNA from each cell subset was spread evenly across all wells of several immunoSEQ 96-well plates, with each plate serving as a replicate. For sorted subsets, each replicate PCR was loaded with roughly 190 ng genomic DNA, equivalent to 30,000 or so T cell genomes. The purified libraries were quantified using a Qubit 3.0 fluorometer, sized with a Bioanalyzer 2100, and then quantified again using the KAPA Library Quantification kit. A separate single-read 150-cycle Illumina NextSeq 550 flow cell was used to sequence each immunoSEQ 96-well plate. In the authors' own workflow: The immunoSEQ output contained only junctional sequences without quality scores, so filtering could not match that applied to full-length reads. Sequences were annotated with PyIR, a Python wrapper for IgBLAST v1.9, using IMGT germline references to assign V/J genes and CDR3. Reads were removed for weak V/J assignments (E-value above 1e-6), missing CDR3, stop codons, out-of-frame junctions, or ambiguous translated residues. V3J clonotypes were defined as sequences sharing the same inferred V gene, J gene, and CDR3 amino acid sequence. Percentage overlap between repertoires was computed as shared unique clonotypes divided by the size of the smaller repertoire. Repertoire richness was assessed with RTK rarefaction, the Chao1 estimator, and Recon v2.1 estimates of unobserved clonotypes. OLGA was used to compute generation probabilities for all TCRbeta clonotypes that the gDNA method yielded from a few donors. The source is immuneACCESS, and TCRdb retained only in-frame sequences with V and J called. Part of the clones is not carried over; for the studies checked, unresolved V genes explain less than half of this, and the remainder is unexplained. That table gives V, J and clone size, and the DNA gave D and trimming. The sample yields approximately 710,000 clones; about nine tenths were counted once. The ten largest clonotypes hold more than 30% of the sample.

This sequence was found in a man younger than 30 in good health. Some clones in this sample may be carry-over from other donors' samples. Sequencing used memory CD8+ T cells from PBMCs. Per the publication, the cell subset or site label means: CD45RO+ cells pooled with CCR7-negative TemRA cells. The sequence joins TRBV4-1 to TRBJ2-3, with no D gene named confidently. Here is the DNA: TGCGCCAGCAGCCAAGAAAGGGATACGCAGTATTTT. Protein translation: CASSQERDTQYF.